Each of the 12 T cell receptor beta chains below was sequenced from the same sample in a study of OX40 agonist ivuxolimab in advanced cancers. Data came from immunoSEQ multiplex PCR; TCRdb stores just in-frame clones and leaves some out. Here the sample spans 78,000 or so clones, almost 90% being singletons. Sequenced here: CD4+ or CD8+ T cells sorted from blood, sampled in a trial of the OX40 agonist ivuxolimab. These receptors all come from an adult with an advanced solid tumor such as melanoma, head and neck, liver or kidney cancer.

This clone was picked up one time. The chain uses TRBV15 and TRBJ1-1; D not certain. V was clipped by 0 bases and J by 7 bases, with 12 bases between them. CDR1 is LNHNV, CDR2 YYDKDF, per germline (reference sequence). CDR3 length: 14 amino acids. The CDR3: CATSRDFKVGEAFF. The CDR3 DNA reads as TGTGCCACCAGCAGAGATTTCAAGGTCGGTGAAGCTTTCTTT.

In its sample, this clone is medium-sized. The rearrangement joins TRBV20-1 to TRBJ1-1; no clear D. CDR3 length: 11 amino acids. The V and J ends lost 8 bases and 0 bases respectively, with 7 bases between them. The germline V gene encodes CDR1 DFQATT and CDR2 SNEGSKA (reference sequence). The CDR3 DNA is TGCAGTTCCGATCTGAACACTGAAGCTTTCTTT. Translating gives CSSDLNTEAFF.

The CDR3: CASSSGGYSNQPQHF. In nucleotides, the CDR3 is TGTGCCAGCAGTTCAGGCGGGTATAGCAATCAGCCCCAGCATTTT. The gene calls are TRBV6-6 and TRBJ1-5; D is unclear. CDR3 length equals 15 residues. Trimming pared 4 bases from V and 0 bases from J, leaving 10 bases between. CDR1 is MNHNY and CDR2 is SVGAGI in the germline V gene (reference sequence).

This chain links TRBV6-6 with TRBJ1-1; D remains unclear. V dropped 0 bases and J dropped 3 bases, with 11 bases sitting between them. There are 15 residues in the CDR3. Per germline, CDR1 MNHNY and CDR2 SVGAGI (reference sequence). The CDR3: CASSYSKRADTEAFF. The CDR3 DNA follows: TGTGCCAGCAGTTACTCGAAGAGGGCGGACACTGAAGCTTTCTTT.

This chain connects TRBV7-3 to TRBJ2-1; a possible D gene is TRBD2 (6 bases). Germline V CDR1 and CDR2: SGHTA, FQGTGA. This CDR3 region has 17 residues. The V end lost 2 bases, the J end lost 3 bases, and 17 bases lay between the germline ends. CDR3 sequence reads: CASSLGSWRGSYNEQFF. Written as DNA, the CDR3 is TGTGCCAGCAGCTTAGGTAGCTGGCGGGGTAGCTACAATGAGCAGTTCTTC.

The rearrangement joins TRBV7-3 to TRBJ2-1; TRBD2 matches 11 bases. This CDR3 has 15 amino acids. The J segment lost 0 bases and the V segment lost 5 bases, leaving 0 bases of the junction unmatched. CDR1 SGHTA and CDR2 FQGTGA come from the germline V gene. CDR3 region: CASSTSGSSYNEQFF. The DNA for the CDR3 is TGTGCCAGCAGCACTAGCGGGAGCTCCTACAATGAGCAGTTCTTC.

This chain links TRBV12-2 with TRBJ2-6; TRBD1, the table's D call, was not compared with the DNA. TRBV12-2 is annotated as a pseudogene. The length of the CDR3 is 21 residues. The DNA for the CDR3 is TGTGCAAGTCGCTTACCGAGGGGGCGAGGGGGCGCGGTTAGTGGGGCCAACGTCCTGACTTTC. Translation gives CASRLPRGRGGAVSGANVLTF.

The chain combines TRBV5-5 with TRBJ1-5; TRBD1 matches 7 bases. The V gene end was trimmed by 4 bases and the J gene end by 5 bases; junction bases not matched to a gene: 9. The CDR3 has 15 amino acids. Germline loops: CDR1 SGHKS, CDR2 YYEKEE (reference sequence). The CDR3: CASSPTGDAYQPQHF. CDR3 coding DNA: TGTGCCAGCAGCCCCACAGGGGACGCCTATCAGCCCCAGCATTTT. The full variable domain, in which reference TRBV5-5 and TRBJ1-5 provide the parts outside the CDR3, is DAGVTQSPTHLIKTRGQQVTLRCSPISGHKSVSWYQQVLGQGPQFIFQYYEKEERGRGNFPDRFSARQFPNYSSELNVNALLLGDSALYLCASSPTGDAYQPQHFGDGTRLSIL.

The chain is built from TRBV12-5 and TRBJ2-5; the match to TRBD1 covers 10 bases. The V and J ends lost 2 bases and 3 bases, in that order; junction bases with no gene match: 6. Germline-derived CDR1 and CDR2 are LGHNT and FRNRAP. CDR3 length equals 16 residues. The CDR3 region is CASGLFLDRGKETQYF. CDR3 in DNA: TGTGCTAGTGGTTTGTTTCTGGACAGGGGGAAAGAGACCCAGTACTTC.

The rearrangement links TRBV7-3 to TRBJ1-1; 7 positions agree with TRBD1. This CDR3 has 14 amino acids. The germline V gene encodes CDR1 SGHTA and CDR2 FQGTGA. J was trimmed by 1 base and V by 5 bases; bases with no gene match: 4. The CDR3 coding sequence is TGTGCCAGCAGCCTCCAGGGGGGGAACACTGAAGCTTTCTTT. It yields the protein CASSLQGGNTEAFF.

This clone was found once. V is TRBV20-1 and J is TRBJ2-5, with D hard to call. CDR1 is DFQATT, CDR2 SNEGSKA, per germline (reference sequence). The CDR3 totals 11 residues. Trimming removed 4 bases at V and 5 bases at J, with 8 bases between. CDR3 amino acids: CSAKAAETQYF. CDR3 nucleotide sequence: TGCAGTGCTAAGGCAGCGGAGACCCAGTACTTC.

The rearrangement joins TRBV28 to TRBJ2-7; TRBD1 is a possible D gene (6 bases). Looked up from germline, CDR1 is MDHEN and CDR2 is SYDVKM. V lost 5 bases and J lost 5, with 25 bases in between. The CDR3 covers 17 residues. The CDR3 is CASSPVPGQGRRDEQYF. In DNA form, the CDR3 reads TGTGCCAGCAGTCCAGTCCCGGGGCAGGGGCGGCGGGACGAGCAGTACTTC.